This TCR beta chain derives from a study of blood T cell repertoires in COVID-19. Background on the study: PBMCs, B-cell-depleted T cells, or T cells were the source of the cDNA or gDNA that made up the material.

From germline, CDR1 is SGHRS and CDR2 YFSETQ. Between the trimmed V and J ends, which lost 5 bases and 6 bases, there was a span of 20 bases. The CDR3 sequence is 16 residues long. Residents of around 24 US areas, aged about 18 to 89 years, made up the participants. Participants' reported clinical history set cohort assignment. Sequencing was performed with immunoSEQ multiplex PCR; in TCRdb, only in-frame clones are kept and a portion is missing. This sample has some 340,000 clones, with about four fifths found just once. Sequencing was done on a sample of PBMCs or T cells enriched from blood (not recorded which). The chain joins TRBV5-1 to TRBJ1-4; D perhaps matches TRBD1 (5 bases). The sequence was obtained from a woman aged 50 to 60 who had recovered from COVID-19. The CDR3 DNA reads as TGCGCCAGCAGGGCCAGGGCTGTAGGTAATGATGAAAAACTGTTTTTT. Protein sequence: CASRARAVGNDEKLFF.